This record covers a single T cell receptor beta chain. The clone's antigen remains unknown. Base qualities are missing; no much larger clone stands one base away. This sample stems from a study of blood T cell repertoires in COVID-19 (dated by TCRdb to about 2020). About the full investigation: Collaborator samples came from the United States, Italy and Spain and covered acute and convalescent phases of COVID-19. The repertoires were released in a freely available public database meant as a resource for research on the immune response to SARS-CoV-2. Where available, HLA class I and class II types were obtained from metadata supplied by the sample provider rather than from assay-based typing. Samples were obtained from the ongoing ImmuneRACE study (first 160 participants) and from some 1,300 subjects provided by 6 global collaborators. The prospective study material was composed of cDNA or gDNA derived from T cells, B-cell-depleted T cells, or PBMCs. Deeply sampled blood TCRbeta repertoires from subjects exposed to, actively infected with, or recovered from COVID-19 were included in the dataset. Nearly every sample came with metadata listing a de-identified subject ID, COVID-19 status, age in years and sex.

The collaborating institutions used their own protocols to collect whole blood in K2EDTA tubes. For TCRbeta analysis, collaborators shipped samples in one of three forms: frozen whole blood, isolated PBMCs, or DNA extracted from either of those sample types. V and J lose 4 bases and 8 bases, and a span of 11 bases separates them. According to the germline V gene, CDR1 reads SQVTM and CDR2 reads ANQGSEA. The CDR3, cysteine through phenylalanine, is 11 amino acids long. Solely the CDR3 DNA is kept, with 33 bases framed from the first base. The investigation overall reported the following: The quantity of clinical and demographic metadata differed by source and by participant and was supplied without curation.

The immunoSEQ Assay, a bias-controlled multiplex PCR, was used to amplify TCRbeta CDR3 regions from genomic DNA. The original methods were these. The number of nucleated cells in each sample was estimated by amplification of reference gene primers within the assay. To quantify the absolute abundance of each unique TCRbeta CDR3 rearrangement, sequence reads were collapsed and filtered. For each sample, productive Simpson clonality was calculated by taking the square root of Simpson's diversity index across productive rearrangements. Imported from immuneACCESS, the table was reduced by TCRdb to in-frame sequences with V and J called. These copies leave out some clones; in studies compared against another copy, an unresolved V gene accounts for under half, and the cause of the remainder is not known. V and J calls plus clone size are reproduced from that table; the DNA served to infer D and trimming. Across this sample there are tens of thousands of clones, with more than 80% seen only once. The ten largest clones take up around 0.8% of the sample.

What was sequenced was peripheral blood. This TCR was recovered from a woman of 80 years or more with acute or convalescent COVID-19. The rearrangement combines TRBV29-1 with TRBJ1-2; the D region possibly corresponds to TRBD1 (5 bases align). The bases are TGCAGCGTTGGTTTGGGGCTCGGCTACACCTTC. It codes for CSVGLGLGYTF.